These 24 T cell receptor beta chains share one sample of origin, sequenced in a study of regulatory T cells in long-lasting Graves disease. Time point here: persistent/refractory GD, antithyroid drugs over 5 years with positive TRAb. PBMCs provided the RNA from which the TCR library was made. CDR3-region Arm-PCR and iRepertoire HTBI primers produced the TCR beta libraries. TCRdb analysed the multiplex PCR reads with MiXCR anew, one entry per CDR3 protein. The table shows 400,000 to 500,000 distinct CDR3 sequences, with over 20% occurring only once. The specimen comprised peripheral blood mononuclear cells (PBMCs), sampled when the disease was refractory, from a patient treated with antithyroid drugs. These receptors originate from a female donor with Graves disease.

This clonotype was observed many times. This chain uses TRBV15 with TRBJ2-2, with D uncertain. Germline loops: CDR1 LNHNV, CDR2 YYDKDF (reference sequence). With 0 bases removed from V and 6 bases from J, the gap between germline ends came to 14 bases. This CDR3 comprises 16 residues. CDR3 residues: CATSREKGSWAGELFF. As DNA, the CDR3 is TGTGCCACCAGCAGAGAAAAGGGAAGTTGGGCCGGGGAGCTGTTTTTT. Full variable domain (remainder filled in from reference TRBV15 and TRBJ2-2): DAMVIQNPRYQVTQFGKPVTLSCSQTLNHNVMYWYQQKSSQAPKLLFHYYDKDFNNEADTPDNFQSRRPNTSFCFLDIRSPGLGDTAMYLCATSREKGSWAGELFFGEGSRLTVL.

This clonotype was detected many times. V and J are TRBV29-1 and TRBJ2-5, with unresolved D. This CDR3 region has 14 residues. Germline-derived CDR1 and CDR2 are SQVTM and ANQGSEA. V was clipped by 8 bases and J by 5 bases, with 21 bases between them. The DNA of the CDR3 is TGCAGCAGCGTCGACCGAGGCCCTTCGGAGACCCAGTACTTC. Translated, it gives CSSVDRGPSETQYF.

The chain uses TRBV20-1 and TRBJ2-4; D perhaps matches TRBD1 (6 bases). The V and J ends lost 0 bases and 5 bases respectively, with 20 bases between them. This CDR3 is built from 17 residues. Germline loops: CDR1 DFQATT, CDR2 SNEGSKA (reference sequence). CDR3 region: CSARDPTRDTWENIQYF. For the CDR3, the DNA is TGCAGTGCTAGAGATCCTACTAGGGACACTTGGGAAAACATTCAGTACTTC.

This clonotype turned up a few times. The chain uses TRBV24-1 and TRBJ2-1; D is perhaps TRBD1 (8 bases). Germline assignment: CDR1 KGHDR and CDR2 SFDVKD. The CDR3 is 15 amino acids. V was trimmed by 9 bases and J by 4 bases, leaving 18 bases between them. CDR3 loop: CATGGAGGSYNEQFF. The CDR3 DNA follows: TGTGCCACCGGGGGGGCAGGGGGCTCGTACAATGAGCAGTTCTTC.

This clonotype showed up many times. J is TRBJ1-4 and V is TRBV2; tentatively, D is TRBD1 (5 bases). The germline V gene encodes CDR1 SNHLY and CDR2 FYNNEI. V was shortened by 6 bases and J by 7 bases, with 15 bases between the two germline ends. This CDR3 is built from 14 residues. The CDR3 protein is CASSRDLSIEKLFF. CDR3 DNA sequence: TGTGCCAGCAGCCGGGACTTGTCGATTGAAAAACTGTTTTTT. The variable domain in full, with the rest retrieved from reference TRBV2 and TRBJ1-4, is EPEVTQTPSHQVTQMGQEVILRCVPISNHLYFYWYRQILGQKVEFLVSFYNNEISEKSEIFDDQFSVERPDGSNFTLKIRSTKLEDSAMYFCASSRDLSIEKLFFGSGTQLSVL.

Notes on this clonotype: Germline is not matched at one junction end, which may reflect a read error. V is TRBV5-1 and J is TRBJ2-7; 8 nucleotides match TRBD2. The germline gives CDR1 SGHRS, CDR2 YFSETQ. This CDR3 contains 17 residues. The CDR3 DNA reads as TGCGCCAGCAGCTCCTCAGGGCGACTAGCGAACTCCTCCGAGCAGTACTTC. Translation gives CASSSSGRLANSSEQYF.

This sequence joins TRBV7-6 and TRBJ1-1; D perhaps matches TRBD1 (5 bases). The V gene lost 1 base and the J gene lost 3 bases, with 12 bases spanning the gap. This CDR3 is built from 15 residues. Per the germline V gene, CDR1 is SGHVS and CDR2 is FNYEAQ. In nucleotides, the CDR3 is TGTGCCAGCAGCTTAGACAGGTTTTCGGACACTGAAGCTTTCTTT. Its translation: CASSLDRFSDTEAFF.

About this clonotype: A far larger clone is one base from this, pointing to a likely read error. The chain combines TRBV6-2 or TRBV6-3 with TRBJ1-2, with TRBD1 matching over 10 bases. Germline CDR1 and CDR2: MNHEY and SVGEGT. The CDR3 covers 14 residues. Trimming cost V 4 bases and J 10 bases; bases outside gene matches: 9. CDR3 region: CASSSVGTGEDYTF. The DNA for the CDR3 is TGTGCCAGCAGTTCCGTCGGGACAGGGGAAGACTACACCTTC.

This clonotype turned up a few times. A much larger clone differs from this one at a single base, so this may be a read error. V is TRBV28 and J is TRBJ1-6, with a weak D call TRBD1 (5 bases). Trimming took off 5 bases at V and 5 bases at J, with 13 bases between the two ends. CDR3 length equals 15 residues. CDR1 is MDHEN and CDR2 is SYDVKM in the germline V gene. CDR3 DNA sequence: TGTGCCAGCAGTCCCTCAAGGGGAAATAATTCACCCCTCCACTTT. Amino acids: CASSPSRGNNSPLHF.

This clonotype was recorded at least ten times. The chain is built from TRBV11-2 and TRBJ2-7; tentatively, D is TRBD2 (6 bases). Trimming removed 2 bases from V and 0 bases from J, with 17 bases in between. This CDR3 has 17 residues. Germline lookup yields CDR1 SGHAT and CDR2 FQNNGV. The chain's CDR3 is CASSLRSTRGASYEQYF. DNA of the CDR3: TGTGCCAGCAGCTTAAGGTCTACCCGCGGGGCCTCCTACGAGCAGTACTTC.

This clonotype was seen many times. A read error may produce the germline difference seen at one junction end. This chain connects TRBV5-1 to TRBJ2-7, with 13 bases identical to TRBD2. The CDR3 covers 16 residues. CDR1 and CDR2 (germline): SGHRS, YFSETQ. The CDR3 nucleotides are TGTGCCAGCAGCCTCGGACTAGCGGGAGCCTCCTACGAGCAGTACTTC. This gives the protein CASSLGLAGASYEQYF.

This clonotype occurred many times. The rearrangement uses TRBV30 and TRBJ2-5; 8 nucleotides align to TRBD2. The CDR3 length is 14 residues. V dropped 0 bases and J dropped 5; count of bases not matched to a gene: 5. Germline CDR1 GTSNPN, CDR2 SVGIG (reference sequence). DNA of the CDR3: TGTGCCTGGAGTGTACGCGGGGGGCGGGAGACCCAGTACTTC. Protein: CAWSVRGGRETQYF.

This clonotype was found a few times. DNA for the CDR3: TGCGCCAGCAGGACTAGCGGGAGGGCCGCTGTTCAGTACTTC. Its protein is CASRTSGRAAVQYF. The chain recombines TRBV5-1 with TRBJ2-4; 14 bases are a match to TRBD2. The CDR3 consists of 14 residues. The germline V gene encodes CDR1 SGHRS and CDR2 YFSETQ. V shed 5 bases, J shed 11 bases, and the junction held 6 bases outside the gene matches. Drawing the rest from reference TRBV5-1 and TRBJ2-4, the complete variable domain is KAGVTQTPRYLIKTRGQQVTLSCSPISGHRSVSWYQQTPGQGLQFLFEYFSETQRNKGNFPGRFSGRQFSNSRSEMNVSTLELGDSALYLCASRTSGRAAVQYFGAGTRLSVL.

This clonotype was counted at least ten times. This sequence joins TRBV6-5 and TRBJ1-1; D remains ambiguous. Germline V gene lookup returns CDR1 MNHEY and CDR2 SVGAGI. The V and J ends lost 2 bases and 7 bases respectively, with 11 bases between them. CDR3 length: 13 amino acids. For the CDR3, the DNA is TGTGCCAGCAGTTACGTAGAGACCGGTGAAGCTTTCTTT. Its translation: CASSYVETGEAFF.

Only a few counts were recorded for this clonotype. The chain uses TRBV7-9 and TRBJ2-7; D gene ambiguous. Trimming removed 4 bases from V and 7 bases from J, with 20 bases in between. Per germline, CDR1 SEHNR and CDR2 FQNEAQ (reference sequence). The CDR3 is 15 amino acids. This CDR3 is CASSSPLTPLREQYF. CDR3 sequence (DNA): TGTGCCAGCAGCTCTCCACTAACACCCTTGAGGGAGCAGTACTTC.

This clonotype was seen ten or more times. This chain connects TRBV7-8 to TRBJ2-2; D perhaps matches TRBD2 (6 bases). The CDR3 runs 15 residues. Germline CDR1 is SGHVS and CDR2 is FQNEAQ. V was trimmed by 6 bases and J by 3 bases, leaving 14 bases between them. CDR3 in DNA: TGTGCCAGCAGTTTGGGAGGACGGGACACCGGGGAGCTGTTTTTT. Translation: CASSLGGRDTGELFF. Full variable domain (missing parts from reference TRBV7-8 and TRBJ2-2): GAGVSQSPRYKVAKRGQDVALRCDPISGHVSLFWYQQALGQGPEFLTYFQNEAQLDKSGLPSDRFFAERPEGSVSTLKIQRTQQEDSAVYLCASSLGGRDTGELFFGEGSRLTVL.

This clonotype was observed many times. The rearrangement uses TRBV11-2 and TRBJ2-2; 8 bases are a match to TRBD2. This CDR3 contains 15 residues. With 0 bases clipped from V and 4 bases from J, the junction kept 1 base outside the gene matches. In germline, CDR1 is SGHAT, CDR2 FQNNGV. The CDR3 sequence is CASSLEAGGTGELFF. In DNA, the CDR3 is TGTGCCAGCAGCTTAGAGGCGGGAGGCACCGGGGAGCTGTTTTTT.

This clonotype came up many times. V and J are TRBV2 and TRBJ2-2; D remains unclear. Between the trimmed V and J ends, which lost 7 bases and 9 bases, there was a span of 6 bases. CDR3 length: 10 amino acids. Per the germline V gene, CDR1 is SNHLY and CDR2 is FYNNEI. The CDR3 DNA reads as TGTGCCAGCAAAATCCGGGAGCTGTTTTTT. Translated, it gives CASKIRELFF.

This clonotype was seen only a few times. This chain links TRBV29-1 with TRBJ2-2, with 11 positions matching TRBD2. CDR3 size: 16 residues. Germline V gene data show CDR1 as SQVTM and CDR2 as ANQGSEA. The V and J ends lost 2 bases and 5 bases, in that order; junction bases with no gene match: 7. CDR3 loop: CSVEWGSGRETGELFF. CDR3 in DNA: TGCAGCGTTGAATGGGGTAGCGGGAGGGAGACCGGGGAGCTGTTTTTT.

This clonotype has a handful of counts. The genes are TRBV28 and TRBJ2-3, with 8 bases identical to TRBD2. Trimming cost V 3 bases and J 5 bases; bases outside gene matches: 7. Germline CDR1 and CDR2: MDHEN and SYDVKM. This CDR3 region has 15 residues. DNA for the CDR3: TGTGCCAGCAGTTTTAACGGGAGGGCGGGAGATACGCAGTATTTT. Translating it yields CASSFNGRAGDTQYF.

This clonotype was recorded many times. This chain joins TRBV2 and TRBJ1-6, with 9 positions matching TRBD1. J gave up 8 bases and V 4 bases, and 15 bases lay outside the gene matches. Germline-derived CDR1 and CDR2 are SNHLY and FYNNEI. The CDR3 spans 18 residues. The DNA of the CDR3 is TGTGCCAGCAGTGTGTCAATTTCAGAACAGGGGGCGGATTCACCCCTCCACTTT. It encodes CASSVSISEQGADSPLHF.

This clonotype was found a few times. The chain recombines TRBV10-3 with TRBJ2-7; 7 nucleotides align to TRBD2. Germline V gene lookup returns CDR1 ENHRY and CDR2 SYGVKD. Germline trimming cut 10 bases from V and 4 bases from J; bases unmatched to any gene: 10. The CDR3 covers 13 residues. The CDR3, as DNA: TGTGCCACTGAGGGCGGGAGTAGATACGAGCAGTACTTC. Translation: CATEGGSRYEQYF.

This clonotype was observed a handful of times. A much larger clone lies one base from this, so it may be a read error. Likely a read error: the CDR3 ends without its conserved phenylalanine or tryptophan. CDR3 residues: CASSYSPTGTQETQYL. The CDR3 coding sequence is TGTGCCAGCAGTTACTCCCCGACAGGGACTCAAGAGACCCAGTACCTC. The chain combines TRBV6-5 with TRBJ2-5; a weak D match, TRBD1 (7 bases). Trimming pared 0 bases from V and 2 bases from J, leaving 13 bases between. Germline assignment: CDR1 MNHEY and CDR2 SVGAGI. The CDR3 spans 16 residues.

Ten or more counts support this clonotype. V gene TRBV28 combines with J gene TRBJ2-7; D might be TRBD1 (9 bases). This CDR3 has 14 residues. Germline values: CDR1 MDHEN, CDR2 SYDVKM. Trimming cost V 6 bases and J 7 bases, with 19 bases left between them. The CDR3 here is CASSRGTGTREQYF. As DNA, the CDR3 is TGTGCCAGCAGCCGAGGGACAGGGACTAGGGAGCAGTACTTC.